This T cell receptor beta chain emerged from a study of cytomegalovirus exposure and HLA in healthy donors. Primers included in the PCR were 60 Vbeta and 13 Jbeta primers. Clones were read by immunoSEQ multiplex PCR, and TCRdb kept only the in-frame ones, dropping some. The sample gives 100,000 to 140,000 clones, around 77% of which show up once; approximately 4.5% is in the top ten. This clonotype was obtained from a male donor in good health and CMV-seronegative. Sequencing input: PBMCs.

The chain's CDR3 is CASSPLGTEAFF. The DNA for the CDR3 is TGTGCCAGCAGTCCCCTCGGCACTGAAGCTTTCTTT. The V gene is TRBV27, the J gene TRBJ1-1; no clear D. Between the trimmed V and J ends, which lost 5 bases and 4 bases, there was a span of 8 bases. There are 12 residues in the CDR3. Per the germline V gene, CDR1 is MNHEY and CDR2 is SMNVEV (reference sequence).